Listed below are T cell receptor beta chains from one sample, sequenced in a study of T cell responses to AZD1222 COVID-19 vaccine. Libraries were prepared by immunoSEQ multiplex PCR; TCRdb keeps only in-frame clonotypes and omits some of them. The profile shows tens of thousands of clones, about 88% of them singletons. The sample in question was peripheral blood, obtained 28 days after the second AZD1222 dose. These receptors were taken from an adult who received the AZD1222 COVID-19 vaccine. CDR3s include the opening cysteine and the closing phenylalanine or tryptophan. The order of the fields is J gene, V gene, D gene, clone size, CDR3 protein, CDR3 DNA. The D gene is left open where the match is weak. The size field is filled for only some rows; it gives once, few, many or a size class.

TRBJ2-1	TRBV5-1	TRBD2	NA	CASSFPGTSYHNEQFF	TGCGCCAGCAGCTTCCCCGGGACTAGCTACCACAATGAGCAGTTCTTC
TRBJ1-2	TRBV3-1/TRBV3-2	NA	NA	CASSQEISGGYYGYTF	TGTGCCAGCAGCCAAGAAATTAGTGGGGGGTACTATGGCTACACCTTC
TRBJ1-2	TRBV28	NA	NA	CASSSHPGLPGGYGYTF	TGTGCCAGCAGTTCACACCCCGGGCTCCCGGGTGGATATGGCTACACCTTC
TRBJ1-1	TRBV19	NA	NA	CASSTQVSGRTEAFF	TGTGCCAGTAGTACCCAGGTGTCGGGGAGGACTGAAGCTTTCTTT
TRBJ2-5	TRBV5-4	NA	once	CASSYIRETQYF	TGTGCCAGCAGTTACATAAGGGAGACCCAGTACTTC
TRBJ2-1	TRBV19	TRBD2	NA	CASMSGLAGGSSYNEQFF	TGTGCCAGTATGTCGGGGCTAGCGGGGGGGAGCTCCTACAATGAGCAGTTCTTC
TRBJ1-3	TRBV19	NA	once	CASSVRQDSGNTIYF	TGTGCCAGTAGTGTTCGACAGGACTCTGGAAACACCATATATTTT
TRBJ2-7	TRBV6-2/TRBV6-3	TRBD2	NA	CASSPLGLAGVEQYF	TGTGCCAGCAGCCCCTTGGGACTAGCGGGGGTCGAGCAGTACTTC
TRBJ1-6	TRBV6-2/TRBV6-3	NA	NA	CASSYSGITSGVAPLHF	TGTGCCAGCAGTTACTCCGGGATCACGTCGGGTGTAGCACCCCTCCACTTT
TRBJ2-3	TRBV27	TRBD1	NA	CASSLPGGSGDTQYF	TGTGCCAGCAGTCTCCCAGGGGGCTCGGGAGATACGCAGTATTTT
TRBJ1-1	TRBV27	NA	NA	CASSLWQSSEAFF	TGTGCCAGCAGTTTATGGCAGTCTAGTGAAGCTTTCTTT
TRBJ1-5	TRBV10-3	NA	NA	CAARAGFAQPQHF	TGTGCCGCCCGAGCAGGGTTTGCTCAGCCCCAGCATTTT
TRBJ1-4	TRBV7-9	NA	once	CASSLVGARREKLFF	TGTGCCAGCAGCTTAGTAGGGGCCAGGCGGGAAAAACTGTTTTTT
TRBJ2-3	TRBV2	TRBD2	NA	CANRRLAGARTDTQYF	TGTGCCAACCGTCGACTAGCGGGGGCCCGCACAGATACGCAGTATTTT
TRBJ2-2	TRBV7-9	NA	NA	CASSLVGVRTGELFF	TGTGCCAGCAGCTTAGTTGGGGTTCGGACCGGGGAGCTGTTTTTT
TRBJ1-1	TRBV29-1	NA	NA	CSVAEIMNTEAFF	TGCAGCGTAGCAGAAATCATGAACACTGAAGCTTTCTTT
TRBJ2-4	TRBV7-2	NA	NA	CASSFELAKNIQYF	TGTGCCAGCAGCTTTGAACTAGCCAAAAACATTCAGTACTTC
TRBJ1-6	TRBV11-1	NA	NA	CASSQGGRGGNSPLHF	TGTGCCAGCAGCCAAGGCGGCAGGGGAGGTAATTCACCCCTCCACTTT
TRBJ2-7	TRBV5-1	NA	NA	CATRFGLTYEQYF	TGCGCCACCAGATTCGGGCTCACCTACGAGCAGTACTTC
TRBJ2-2	TRBV18	NA	NA	CASSPRGTNTGELFF	TGTGCCAGCTCCCCCAGGGGAACGAACACCGGGGAGCTGTTTTTT
TRBJ1-4	TRBV5-1	NA	NA	CASSQAQNEKLFF	TGCGCCAGCAGCCAGGCCCAGAATGAAAAACTGTTTTTT
TRBJ2-1	TRBV4-3	TRBD2	NA	CASSQETLAGGFHEQFF	TGCGCCAGCAGCCAAGAAACGCTAGCGGGAGGGTTCCATGAGCAGTTCTTC
TRBJ2-1	TRBV5-1	TRBD2	NA	CASSPGLAGGRFF	TGCGCCAGCAGCCCGGGACTAGCGGGGGGGCGCTTCTTC
TRBJ2-5	TRBV4-1	TRBD1	NA	CASSQAGGAGWETQYF	TGCGCCAGCAGCCAAGCAGGGGGCGCCGGGTGGGAGACCCAGTACTTC
TRBJ2-3	TRBV5-1	NA	NA	CASSLGGTDTQYF	TGCGCCAGCAGCTTGGGTGGCACAGATACGCAGTATTTT
TRBJ1-1	TRBV6-5	NA	NA	CASRLSPQDTEAFF	TGTGCCAGCAGGCTCAGCCCACAGGACACTGAAGCTTTCTTT
TRBJ2-1	TRBV2	NA	once	CASSEGWGVPSYNEQFF	TGTGCCAGCAGTGAAGGTTGGGGTGTCCCATCCTACAATGAGCAGTTCTTC
TRBJ2-1	TRBV12-5	NA	NA	CASGLPSQSDEQFF	TGTGCTAGTGGTTTGCCCAGCCAGTCTGATGAGCAGTTCTTC
TRBJ1-1	TRBV13	NA	NA	CASSSPETGNTEAFF	TGTGCCAGCAGCTCGCCTGAGACAGGGAACACTGAAGCTTTCTTT
TRBJ2-3	TRBV30	NA	NA	CAWSRAIGQSDTQYF	TGTGCCTGGAGTCGAGCGATAGGTCAGTCAGATACGCAGTATTTT
TRBJ1-5	TRBV6-5	NA	NA	CASSYDGRGNQPQHF	TGTGCCAGCAGTTACGACGGAAGAGGCAATCAGCCCCAGCATTTT
TRBJ1-2	TRBV27	NA	once	CASSPKGHGYGYTF	TGTGCCAGCAGTCCAAAGGGGCACGGCTATGGCTACACCTTC
TRBJ1-5	TRBV2	NA	NA	CASRILDSNQPQHF	TGTGCCAGCAGGATCCTAGACAGCAATCAGCCCCAGCATTTT
TRBJ2-7	TRBV2	NA	NA	CASSGVNDGAYEQYF	TGTGCCAGCAGCGGGGTAAATGACGGCGCCTACGAGCAGTACTTC